This passage covers 30 T cell receptor beta chains from one sample sequenced in a study of OX40 agonist ivuxolimab in advanced cancers. TCRdb's copy holds only in-frame clones and misses some; the assay was immunoSEQ multiplex PCR. Counted here are some 70,000 clones, around 84% occurring once; the ten biggest clones make up about 1%. The starting material was CD4+ or CD8+ T cells sorted from blood, obtained in a trial of the OX40 agonist ivuxolimab. The receptors originated from an adult with an advanced solid tumor such as melanoma, head and neck, liver or kidney cancer.

The chain recombines TRBV6-1 with TRBJ1-1; D remains ambiguous. Trimming shortened V by 7 bases and J by 3 bases, and 15 bases separated the two germline ends. The CDR3 is 14 residues long. Germline V gene lookup returns CDR1 MNHNS and CDR2 SASEGT. Here the CDR3 reads CASKVGLEDTEAFF. CDR3 sequence (DNA): TGTGCCAGCAAGGTGGGGTTAGAGGACACTGAAGCTTTCTTT.

Only one count was recorded for this clone. The chain is built from TRBV5-6 and TRBJ1-2; D possibly corresponds to TRBD1 (5 bases). Looked up from germline, CDR1 is SGHDT and CDR2 is YYEEEE. The V gene lost 1 base and the J gene lost 6 bases, with 22 bases spanning the gap. There are 17 residues in the CDR3. The CDR3 region is CASSLKRGAFSSNGYTF. The CDR3 DNA reads TGTGCCAGCAGCTTGAAGAGGGGCGCGTTTTCTAGTAATGGCTACACCTTC.

This clone showed up just a few times. The V and J genes are TRBV5-6 and TRBJ2-6; D remains unclear. CDR3 length: 17 amino acids. Germline V gene data show CDR1 as SGHDT and CDR2 as YYEEEE. Trimming took 3 bases from V and 0 from J, leaving 13 bases between them. This CDR3 reads CASSSAPLGSGANVLTF. CDR3 DNA: TGTGCCAGCAGCTCCGCCCCTCTAGGCTCTGGGGCCAACGTCCTGACTTTC.

This chain links TRBV4-3 with TRBJ1-2; D not resolved. The CDR3 contains 17 residues. The V end was cut by 0 bases, the J end by 1 base, with 15 bases between. Germline loops: CDR1 LGHNA, CDR2 YSLEER. CDR3 nucleotides: TGCGCCAGCAGCCAAGAACTCGGACGGAATCTTAACTATGGCTACACCTTC. It translates to CASSQELGRNLNYGYTF.

This rearrangement joins TRBV5-4 to TRBJ2-5, with TRBD1 matching 12 bases. From germline, CDR1 is SGHNT and CDR2 YYREEE (reference sequence). The CDR3 is 15 amino acids. Trimming at V came to 3 bases and at J to 6 bases, leaving 6 bases not matched to a gene. This CDR3 reads CASSSEGQGAKTQYF. The CDR3 nucleotides read TGTGCCAGCAGCTCAGAGGGACAGGGGGCAAAGACCCAGTACTTC.

The chain employs TRBV7-9 and TRBJ2-1; D perhaps matches TRBD2 (6 bases). Trimming stripped 5 bases from V and 2 bases from J, with 13 bases between. CDR1 is SEHNR and CDR2 is FQNEAQ in the germline V gene (reference sequence). The length of the CDR3 is 15 residues. For the CDR3, the DNA is TGTGCCAGCAGCACTCGGGGGAGTCCCTACAATGAGCAGTTCTTC. The encoded protein is CASSTRGSPYNEQFF.

The chain couples TRBV5-1 to TRBJ1-1; D unclear. This CDR3 has 14 amino acids. Germline loops: CDR1 SGHRS, CDR2 YFSETQ. V gave up 0 bases and J gave up 1 base, with 7 bases separating them. The CDR3 region is CASSLVLENTEAFF. The CDR3 DNA sequence: TGCGCCAGCAGCTTGGTGTTGGAGAACACTGAAGCTTTCTTT. The full variable domain, completed using reference TRBV5-1 and TRBJ1-1, is KAGVTQTPRYLIKTRGQQVTLSCSPISGHRSVSWYQQTPGQGLQFLFEYFSETQRNKGNFPGRFSGRQFSNSRSEMNVSTLELGDSALYLCASSLVLENTEAFFGQGTRLTVV.

The rearrangement uses TRBV18 and TRBJ1-6; D not resolved. The CDR3 is made up of 17 amino acids. V was shortened by 1 base and J by 0 bases, with 10 bases between the two germline ends. CDR1 KGHSH and CDR2 LQKENI come from the germline V gene. CDR3 bases: TGTGCCAGCTCACCACGGGCGGAGAGCTCCTATAATTCACCCCTCCACTTT. As protein: CASSPRAESSYNSPLHF.

DNA for the CDR3: TGTGCCAGCAGCTTATTTAGTTACGAGCAGTACTTC. It translates to CASSLFSYEQYF. This rearrangement joins TRBV7-2 to TRBJ2-7, with D unresolved. The V end was cut by 2 bases, the J end by 4 bases, with 6 bases between. Germline CDR1 reads SGHTA; CDR2 reads FQGNSA. The length of the CDR3 is 12 residues.

On this clone itself: Other nucleotide sequences in the sample specify the same CDR3. This chain links TRBV11-1 with TRBJ2-6; D call uncertain. The CDR3 runs to 15 residues. V was clipped by 2 bases and J by 1 base, with 6 bases between them. Per the germline V gene, CDR1 is SGHAT and CDR2 is FQDESV (reference sequence). The CDR3 spells CASSLWGSGANVLTF. In nucleotides, the CDR3 is TGTGCCAGCAGCTTATGGGGATCTGGGGCCAACGTCCTGACTTTC.

V gene TRBV14 combines with J gene TRBJ2-7, with 8 bases matching TRBD2. CDR1 SGHDN and CDR2 FVKESK come from the germline V gene. With 1 base clipped from V and 5 bases from J, the junction kept 4 bases outside the gene matches. The CDR3 runs 14 residues. CDR3 amino acids: CASSQGLAGHEQYF. As DNA, the CDR3 is TGTGCCAGCAGCCAAGGGCTAGCGGGCCACGAGCAGTACTTC.

The chain uses TRBV7-2 and TRBJ2-3, with 10 positions matching TRBD2. Germline lookup yields CDR1 SGHTA and CDR2 FQGNSA. V was clipped by 5 bases and J by 0 bases; unmatched bases: 8. This CDR3 contains 17 residues. The CDR3 DNA is TGTGCCAGCAGCGTACGTAGCGGGGGGACTAGCACAGATACGCAGTATTTT. Its protein product is CASSVRSGGTSTDTQYF.

This chain joins TRBV18 and TRBJ1-2; D gene unclear. The CDR3 contains 12 residues. Trimming left V 4 bases short and J 2 bases short, with 5 bases between. Germline V gives CDR1 KGHSH, CDR2 LQKENI. CDR3: CASSHENYGYTF. In DNA, the CDR3 is TGTGCCAGCTCACATGAGAACTATGGCTACACCTTC.

This clone was observed a few times. V and J are TRBV6-5 and TRBJ1-2; no firm D call. Germline assignment: CDR1 MNHEY and CDR2 SVGAGI. This CDR3 contains 16 residues. V gave up 1 base and J gave up 4 bases, with 16 bases separating them. This chain's CDR3 is CASSYYKLGNSYGYTF. CDR3 coding DNA: TGTGCCAGCAGTTACTATAAATTAGGGAATAGCTATGGCTACACCTTC.

The J gene is TRBJ1-2, the V gene TRBV29-1; 7 positions match TRBD1. Trimming at V came to 5 bases and at J to 4 bases, leaving 7 bases not matched to a gene. The CDR3 is 13 amino acids. The germline V gene encodes CDR1 SQVTM and CDR2 ANQGSEA. The chain's CDR3 is CSVRAGGGYGYTF. Written as DNA, the CDR3 is TGCAGCGTTCGAGCAGGGGGGGGCTATGGCTACACCTTC.

This clone was observed a few times. This chain uses TRBV5-1 with TRBJ1-1; D call uncertain. The germline CDR1 and CDR2 sequences are SGHRS and YFSETQ. CDR3 length equals 15 residues. V lost 0 bases and J lost 5, with 14 bases in between. The CDR3 spells CASSLDPTGGTEAFF. As DNA, the CDR3 is TGCGCCAGCAGCTTGGATCCGACGGGAGGAACTGAAGCTTTCTTT. The whole variable domain, filled in from reference TRBV5-1 and TRBJ1-1, reads KAGVTQTPRYLIKTRGQQVTLSCSPISGHRSVSWYQQTPGQGLQFLFEYFSETQRNKGNFPGRFSGRQFSNSRSEMNVSTLELGDSALYLCASSLDPTGGTEAFFGQGTRLTVV.

V gene TRBV10-3 combines with J gene TRBJ1-3; D gene unclear. CDR3 length: 12 residues. Trimming took 3 bases from V and 4 from J, leaving 4 bases between them. The germline V gene has CDR1 ENHRY and CDR2 SYGVKD. CDR3 loop: CAISEPGNTIYF. The CDR3, as DNA: TGTGCCATCAGTGAACCGGGAAACACCATATATTTT.

V is TRBV6-6 and J is TRBJ2-3; weak D call: TRBD2 (7 bases). The length of the CDR3 is 15 residues. Trimming pared 2 bases from V and 0 bases from J, leaving 9 bases between. Germline values: CDR1 MNHNY, CDR2 SVGAGI (reference sequence). CDR3: CASSYTGGSTDTQYF. The CDR3 DNA follows: TGTGCCAGCAGTTACACGGGGGGCAGCACAGATACGCAGTATTTT.

The chain is built from TRBV7-2 and TRBJ2-5, with D perhaps TRBD1 or TRBD2 (5 bases each). V was cut by 2 bases and J by 5 bases, with 9 bases left in between. The germline CDR1 and CDR2 sequences are SGHTA and FQGNSA. The length of the CDR3 is 13 residues. CDR3 sequence (DNA): TGTGCCAGCAGCTTAATCGAGGGGGAGACCCAGTACTTC. Translating gives CASSLIEGETQYF.

This clone appeared once. This sample includes further DNA sequences coding for the same CDR3. The chain has TRBV5-6 and TRBJ1-2, with 9 bases identical to TRBD1. The CDR3 extends over 14 amino acids. V was clipped by 4 bases and J by 2 bases; unmatched bases: 3. From germline, CDR1 is SGHDT and CDR2 YYEEEE. The CDR3 coding sequence is TGTGCCAGCAGCCCGGGACAGGGAAACTATGGCTACACCTTC. Translated: CASSPGQGNYGYTF.

The rearrangement links TRBV20-1 to TRBJ2-1; the D is unclear. This CDR3 spans 11 amino acids. From germline, CDR1 is DFQATT and CDR2 SNEGSKA (reference sequence). V was pared by 4 bases and J by 9 bases, with 10 bases between. The CDR3 DNA reads as TGCAGTGCTATAGCACAGATTGAGCAGTTCTTC. Its translation: CSAIAQIEQFF.

The genes are TRBV18 and TRBJ2-6; no reliable D call. Germline-derived CDR1 and CDR2 are KGHSH and LQKENI. Deletions cut 2 bases from V and 0 bases from J, with 5 bases between. The CDR3 totals 15 residues. The CDR3 DNA follows: TGTGCCAGCTCACCAGGGATCTCTGGGGCCAACGTCCTGACTTTC. Amino acid sequence: CASSPGISGANVLTF. The entire variable domain, with the rest obtained from reference TRBV18 and TRBJ2-6, is as follows: NAGVMQNPRHLVRRRGQEARLRCSPMKGHSHVYWYRQLPEEGLKFMVYLQKENIIDESGMPKERFSAEFPKEGPSILRIQQVVRGDSAAYFCASSPGISGANVLTFGAGSRLTVL.

V usage is TRBV6-5 and J usage is TRBJ1-2; 7 nucleotides align to TRBD1. The V gene end was trimmed by 6 bases and the J gene end by 6 bases; junction bases not matched to a gene: 10. CDR3 length: 14 residues. The germline CDR1 and CDR2 sequences are MNHEY and SVGAGI. In DNA form, the CDR3 reads TGTGCCAGCAGCTCCCCGACAGGGTACGATGGCTACACCTTC. Translated, it gives CASSSPTGYDGYTF.

The gene calls are TRBV7-3 and TRBJ2-7; 7 nucleotides align to TRBD1. The V gene end was trimmed by 5 bases and the J gene end by 2 bases; junction bases not matched to a gene: 6. CDR1 and CDR2 from the germline V gene are SGHTA and FQGTGA. The CDR3 totals 14 residues. The CDR3 bases are TGTGCCAGCAGCCCCTTCCAGGGGGCCTACGAGCAGTACTTC. This codes for CASSPFQGAYEQYF.

The V call is TRBV5-6, the J call TRBJ2-3, with a tentative D call TRBD1 (7 bases). V lost 4 bases to trimming and J lost 6 bases, with 18 bases between them. The CDR3 is 15 residues long. The germline V gene encodes CDR1 SGHDT and CDR2 YYEEEE. The CDR3 region has the DNA TGTGCCAGCAGCAGCAGGAGGGGGCCCGGGGATACGCAGTATTTT. Protein sequence: CASSSRRGPGDTQYF.

This chain joins TRBV5-1 and TRBJ2-4, with a weak D call TRBD2 (6 bases). Germline loops: CDR1 SGHRS, CDR2 YFSETQ. V shed 7 bases and J shed 7 bases, with 15 bases lying between them. The CDR3 spans 13 residues. CDR3 amino acids: CASGISGSNIQYF. CDR3 DNA sequence: TGCGCCAGCGGGATCTCCGGGAGCAACATTCAGTACTTC.

V and J are TRBV29-1 and TRBJ2-7; D ambiguous. This CDR3 has 11 residues. CDR1 SQVTM and CDR2 ANQGSEA come from the germline V gene. Trimming cost V 7 bases and J 2 bases, with 9 bases left between them. The DNA for the CDR3 is TGCAGCGCAGGACGAGCCTACGAGCAGTACTTC. Translated, it gives CSAGRAYEQYF.

The rearrangement joins TRBV27 to TRBJ2-1; the D is unclear. CDR1 is MNHEY, CDR2 SMNVEV, per germline (reference sequence). The CDR3 has 11 amino acids. V dropped 6 bases and J dropped 4 bases, with 4 bases sitting between them. CDR3 residues: CASRLYNEQFF. CDR3 bases: TGTGCCAGCAGACTTTACAATGAGCAGTTCTTC.

In its sample, this clone was seen a few times. The V gene is TRBV18, the J gene TRBJ2-3; D not resolved. V dropped 4 bases and J dropped 2 bases, with 10 bases sitting between them. Germline V gives CDR1 KGHSH, CDR2 LQKENI. CDR3 length: 14 amino acids. CDR3 DNA sequence: TGTGCCAGCTCACTGGGCTTAAACACAGATACGCAGTATTTT. Its translation: CASSLGLNTDTQYF.

The V call is TRBV7-2, the J call TRBJ1-3, with D possibly matching TRBD1 (5 bases). CDR1 and CDR2 from the germline V gene are SGHTA and FQGNSA. Trimming left V 2 bases short and J 4 bases short, with 9 bases between. This CDR3 has 14 residues. This CDR3 is CASSLHAGGNTIYF. CDR3 DNA sequence: TGTGCCAGCAGCTTACATGCAGGGGGAAACACCATATATTTT.